The 2 T cell receptor beta chains given below trace back to one sample, sequenced in a study of shared clonotypes between healthy human individuals. Some clones are missing from TCRdb's copy, which holds only in-frame ones; the method was immunoSEQ multiplex PCR. The sample includes more than 600,000 clones, roughly nine tenths of them seen just once. Positively selected for CCR7, the CD45RO-negative cells used as naive CD8 cells excluded terminally differentiated effector memory CD45RA+ cells. The source material was naive CD8+ T cells sorted from blood. The receptor set was obtained from a man aged 25 to 45 in good health.

J is TRBJ2-5 and V is TRBV27; no firm D call. Germline assignment: CDR1 MNHEY and CDR2 SMNVEV (reference sequence). The CDR3 length is 14 residues. Trimming cost V 0 bases and J 0 bases, with 5 bases left between them. CDR3 coding DNA: TGTGCCAGCAGTTTATCTTGGGACCAAGAGACCCAGTACTTC. Amino acids: CASSLSWDQETQYF.

V usage is TRBV7-9 and J usage is TRBJ2-5; D may be TRBD1 (6 bases). Germline CDR1 and CDR2: SEHNR and FQNEAQ (reference sequence). This CDR3 comprises 16 residues. Trimming shortened V by 5 bases and J by 1 base, and 17 bases separated the two germline ends. The CDR3 here is CASSPEGERAQETQYF. The CDR3 DNA follows: TGTGCCAGCAGCCCAGAGGGGGAGAGAGCCCAAGAGACCCAGTACTTC.